A selection of T cell receptor beta chains follows, all from one sample in a study of cytomegalovirus exposure and HLA in healthy donors. Sequenced by immunoSEQ multiplex PCR; TCRdb stores in-frame clones only, minus some. The sample carries some 110,000 clones, roughly three quarters recorded once. The specimen was PBMCs. The source is a middle-aged man in good health and CMV-seronegative. CDR3s include the opening cysteine and the closing phenylalanine or tryptophan. The order of the fields is D gene, clone size, J gene, V gene, CDR3 DNA, CDR3 protein. D genes are given only for firm matches. Clone size is given for some rows only: seen once, a few or many times, or a class if the clone is expanded.

- few TRBJ2-6 TRBV18 TGTGCCAGCTCACCAGAGAGGGTCGGATCTGGGGCCAACGTCCTGACTTTC CASSPERVGSGANVLTF
- - TRBJ2-1 TRBV7-3 TGTGCCAGCAGCTTAACTTTAACGCGTGAGCAGTTCTTC CASSLTLTREQFF
TRBD1 - TRBJ2-6 TRBV5-1 TGCGCCAGCAGGCGAACTTGGGACAGGGTGAGCTCTGGGGCCAACGTCCTGACTTTC CASRRTWDRVSSGANVLTF
- once TRBJ2-3 TRBV11-2 TGTGCCAGCAGCTTAGATCGGCAGGGCCGGGCTTTT CASSLDRQGRAF
- few TRBJ1-2 TRBV5-1 TGCGCCAGCAGCTTGGCGGACATAAACTATGGCTACACCTTC CASSLADINYGYTF
- - TRBJ1-2 TRBV25-1 TGTGCCACCAACTACCACTATGGCTACACCTTC CATNYHYGYTF
TRBD1 - TRBJ2-4 TRBV19 TGTGCCAGTACCCCCGGGACAGGGGTGGACATTCAGTACTTC CASTPGTGVDIQYF
TRBD1 - TRBJ2-2 TRBV5-4 TGTGCCAGCAGGATGATGGGACAGCCCAGCCTGTTTTTT CASRMMGQPSLFF
TRBD1 few TRBJ1-5 TRBV2 TGTGCCAGCAGAGCGGGACAGGGGGCCTCCCAGCATTTT CASRAGQGASQHF
- - TRBJ1-5 TRBV7-2 TGTGCCAGCAGCTTAAACGGGGATCAGCCCCAGCATTTT CASSLNGDQPQHF
- - TRBJ1-1 TRBV6-5 TGTGCCAGCAGACAAGGACAGCTCATGAACACTGAAGCTTTCTTT CASRQGQLMNTEAFF
- once TRBJ1-2 TRBV27 TGTGCCAGCAGTCCCCCGGGGAGTCTCTATGGCTACACCTTC CASSPPGSLYGYTF
- few TRBJ2-7 TRBV7-8 TGTGCCAGCAGCTTAGTTCCGGGTTACGAGCAGTACTTC CASSLVPGYEQYF
TRBD1 few TRBJ1-6 TRBV7-8 TGTGCCTCCACGGGACAGGGGAACAATTCACCCCTCCACTTT CASTGQGNNSPLHF
- - TRBJ2-1 TRBV28 TGTGCCAGCAGCTCCCCGGGACAAGGGGGGGATGAGCAGTTCTTC CASSSPGQGGDEQFF
- - TRBJ2-5 TRBV7-2 TGTGCCAGCAGCTTAGATCCCCCTAGCGAGGCGGGGGAGACCCAGTACTTC CASSLDPPSEAGETQYF
TRBD1 - TRBJ2-2 TRBV4-1 TGCGCCAGCAGCCATAACAGGGGAAGTGTCGCCGGGGAGCTGTTTTTT CASSHNRGSVAGELFF
- few TRBJ1-6 TRBV7-2 TGTGCCAGCAGCTTAGAGGCAAGGCGGGCGAATTCACCCCTCCACTTT CASSLEARRANSPLHF
TRBD2 - TRBJ2-7 TRBV5-4 TGTGCCAGCAGCTTGGCCTGGAGCCTAGCGGGATCGGGGGAGCAGTACTTC CASSLAWSLAGSGEQYF
TRBD1 once TRBJ1-4 TRBV7-2 TGTGCCAGCAGCTTGGACAGGGCGAATGAAAAACTGTTTTTT CASSLDRANEKLFF
TRBD1 - TRBJ1-2 TRBV6-5 TGTGCCAGCAGTTACGGGACAGGGGGTGGCTACACCTTC CASSYGTGGGYTF
TRBD1 - TRBJ1-4 TRBV28 TGTGCCAGCAGTTACTCAGGGACAGGGAAGGGAAAACTGTTTTTT CASSYSGTGKGKLFF
- - TRBJ1-1 TRBV6-4 TGTGCCAGCAGTGACTCGTCGACAGAGCGTACTTTCTTT CASSDSSTERTFF
TRBD2 - TRBJ2-3 TRBV7-3 TGTGCCAGCAGTCTTTCTAGCGGGGTTACCACAGATACGCAGTATTTT CASSLSSGVTTDTQYF
TRBD2 - TRBJ2-7 TRBV7-2 TGTGCCAGCAGCTTAGCGGCTAGCGGGGGGTACGAGCAGTACTTC CASSLAASGGYEQYF
- once TRBJ1-2 TRBV6-1 TGTGCCAGCAGTGACAGGGGTAATGGCTACACCTTC CASSDRGNGYTF
TRBD1 few TRBJ2-4 TRBV7-6 TGTGCCAGCAGCCCGGGACAGCTAGCCAAAAACATTCAGTACTTC CASSPGQLAKNIQYF
TRBD1 - TRBJ2-5 TRBV15 TGTGCCACCAGCAGGACTCAGACAGGGGGAGAGACCCAGTACTTC CATSRTQTGGETQYF
TRBD1 - TRBJ1-2 TRBV6-5 TGTGCCAGCAGTGGATGGACAGGGGACAACTATGGCTACACCTTC CASSGWTGDNYGYTF
- - TRBJ1-1 TRBV5-1 TGCGCCAGCAGCCCCTGGACAGCGACGAACACTGAAGCTTTCTTT CASSPWTATNTEAFF
- - TRBJ1-1 TRBV28 TGTGCCAGCAGCCTCCCGGTGACTGAAGCTTTCTTT CASSLPVTEAFF
- - TRBJ2-3 TRBV5-8 TGTGCCAGCAGCGCTCACAGGGATCGCACAGATACGCAGTATTTT CASSAHRDRTDTQYF